This TCR beta chain derives from a study of blood T cell repertoires in COVID-19. Seattle researchers signed up patients amid active infection and tracked them longitudinally. The germline CDR1 and CDR2 sequences are KGHSH and LQKENI. V was cut by 4 bases and J by 4 bases, with 16 bases left in between. The CDR3 totals 16 residues. This table comes from immunoSEQ multiplex PCR, and its TCRdb copy is limited to in-frame clones, with some not included. The sample carries some 160,000 clones, about 86% recorded once. The sample taken for sequencing was peripheral blood. The TCR was taken from a woman in her 70s with COVID-19, enrolled during active disease. The V gene is TRBV18, the J gene TRBJ1-4, with D possibly matching TRBD1 (5 bases). CDR3 nucleotides: TGTGCCAGCTCACGTGAACAGGAGGGATATAATGAAAAACTGTTTTTT. It translates to CASSREQEGYNEKLFF. The variable domain in full, with the rest retrieved from reference TRBV18 and TRBJ1-4, is NAGVMQNPRHLVRRRGQEARLRCSPMKGHSHVYWYRQLPEEGLKFMVYLQKENIIDESGMPKERFSAEFPKEGPSILRIQQVVRGDSAAYFCASSREQEGYNEKLFFGSGTQLSVL.